This passage covers 2 T cell receptor beta chains from one sample sequenced in a study of blood T cell repertoires in COVID-19. The method was immunoSEQ multiplex PCR; TCRdb's version includes in-frame clones alone and lacks a portion of them. Of around 93,000 clones listed, around 90% were seen once; the top ten hold around 10%. Sequencing was done on a sample of peripheral blood. Source of these receptors: a man at least 80 years old with acute or convalescent COVID-19.

The chain links TRBV6-2 or TRBV6-3 to TRBJ2-7, with TRBD1 as a possible D gene (6 bases). The CDR3 covers 15 residues. The germline V gene has CDR1 MNHEY and CDR2 SVGEGT. Deletions cut 5 bases from V and 2 bases from J, with 16 bases between. In nucleotides, the CDR3 is TGTGCCAGCAGTCGCCCTGGACAGCTCACCTACGAGCAGTACTTC. Translated, it gives CASSRPGQLTYEQYF.

CDR3 sequence reads: CASSFLAGGTDTQYF. DNA for the CDR3: TGTGCCAGCAGCTTCCTAGCGGGGGGCACAGATACGCAGTATTTT. This rearrangement joins TRBV7-2 to TRBJ2-3; 10 nucleotides line up with TRBD2. The CDR3 has 15 amino acids. Germline V CDR1 and CDR2: SGHTA, FQGNSA. V shed 3 bases, J shed 1 base, and the junction held 1 base outside the gene matches.